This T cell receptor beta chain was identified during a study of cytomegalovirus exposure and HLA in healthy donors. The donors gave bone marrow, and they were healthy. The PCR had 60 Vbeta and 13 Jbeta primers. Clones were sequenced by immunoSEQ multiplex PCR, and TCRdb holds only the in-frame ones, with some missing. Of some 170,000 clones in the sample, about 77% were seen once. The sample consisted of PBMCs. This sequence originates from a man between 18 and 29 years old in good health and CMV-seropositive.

CDR3 bases: TGCGCCAGCAGCTTGGGAGGAGTGGGGGGTCTCCAAGAGACCCAGTACTTC. Encoded protein: CASSLGGVGGLQETQYF. The V call is TRBV5-1, the J call TRBJ2-5; D may be TRBD2 (6 bases). Germline CDR1 is SGHRS and CDR2 is YFSETQ. The CDR3 has 17 residues. V lost 0 bases and J 1 base, leaving 16 bases between the germline ends. The full variable domain, rest sourced from reference TRBV5-1 and TRBJ2-5, is KAGVTQTPRYLIKTRGQQVTLSCSPISGHRSVSWYQQTPGQGLQFLFEYFSETQRNKGNFPGRFSGRQFSNSRSEMNVSTLELGDSALYLCASSLGGVGGLQETQYFGPGTRLLVL.